A single sample gave rise to the 26 T cell receptor beta chains below, sequenced in a study of shared clonotypes between healthy human individuals. Clones were read by immunoSEQ multiplex PCR, and TCRdb kept only the in-frame ones, dropping some. The table lists about 2.4 million clones, 90% to 95% of them singletons. The sequenced sample was naive CD4+ T cells sorted from blood. Specified subset: CD45RA+ positively selected. These receptors were collected from a man aged 18 to 30 in good health.

The CDR3 loop is CAISDGPAGVNNEQFF. Here the CDR3 DNA reads TGTGCCATCAGTGACGGGCCGGCGGGAGTAAACAATGAGCAGTTCTTC. This sequence joins TRBV10-3 and TRBJ2-1; 7 nucleotides agree with TRBD2. CDR1 and CDR2 from the germline V gene are ENHRY and SYGVKD. Trimming removed 3 bases from V and 5 bases from J; junction bases left unmatched: 10. This CDR3 is built from 16 residues.

V usage is TRBV18 and J usage is TRBJ2-2; 8 positions agree with TRBD1. J gave up 1 base and V 4 bases, and 8 bases lay outside the gene matches. Germline CDR1 KGHSH, CDR2 LQKENI. The CDR3 totals 17 residues. The CDR3: CASSREQGAWNTGELFF. The CDR3 DNA follows: TGTGCCAGCTCACGAGAGCAGGGGGCCTGGAACACCGGGGAGCTGTTTTTT.

The chain links TRBV11-2 to TRBJ1-2; 7 bases are a match to TRBD1. The CDR3 has 13 residues. Germline-derived CDR1 and CDR2 are SGHAT and FQNNGV. V was pared by 5 bases and J by 6 bases, with 6 bases of the junction left unmatched. The CDR3 DNA follows: TGTGCCAGCAGCCCCAGACAGGGTGATGGCTACACCTTC. Translating gives CASSPRQGDGYTF.

The chain combines TRBV12-5 with TRBJ2-1, with D perhaps matching TRBD2 (5 bases). The length of the CDR3 is 16 residues. Germline V lookup: CDR1 LGHNT, CDR2 FRNRAP. Deletions cut 7 bases from V and 8 bases from J, with 24 bases between. The CDR3 DNA reads TGTGCTAGTGTCGAGGGCCGGCTCTCCTACGGCGATGAGCAGTTCTTC. Translating gives CASVEGRLSYGDEQFF. Supplemented by reference TRBV12-5 and TRBJ2-1, the full variable domain reads DARVTQTPRHKVTEMGQEVTMRCQPILGHNTVFWYRQTMMQGLELLAYFRNRAPLDDSGMPKDRFSAEMPDATLATLKIQPSEPRDSAVYFCASVEGRLSYGDEQFFGPGTRLTVL.

Turning to this clone: The same CDR3 can be traced to other DNA sequences in this sample. The chain has TRBV19 and TRBJ2-2; tentative D call: TRBD2 (5 bases). The V gene's germline CDR1 is LNHDA and CDR2 SQIVND (reference sequence). With 6 bases removed from V and 1 base from J, the gap between germline ends came to 9 bases. The CDR3 is made up of 14 amino acids. The CDR3, as DNA: TGTGCCAGTAGGCCTCGGGGGAACACCGGGGAGCTGTTTTTT. Residues: CASRPRGNTGELFF. Based on the CDR3 plus reference TRBV19 and TRBJ2-2, the full variable domain is DGGITQSPKYLFRKEGQNVTLSCEQNLNHDAMYWYRQDPGQGLRLIYYSQIVNDFQKGDIAEGYSVSREKKESFPLTVTSAQKNPTAFYLCASRPRGNTGELFFGEGSRLTVL.

The V and J genes are TRBV6-4 and TRBJ1-3; D gene uncertain. V lost 2 bases, J lost 5 bases, and 7 bases lay in between. The germline gives CDR1 MRHNA, CDR2 SNTAGT. This CDR3 is 13 amino acids long. The CDR3 loop is CASSDRTRNTIYF. As DNA, the CDR3 is TGTGCCAGCAGTGACCGGACGAGAAACACCATATATTTT.

This sequence joins TRBV6-1 and TRBJ1-5; D unresolved. CDR3 length: 14 residues. The germline gives CDR1 MNHNS, CDR2 SASEGT. Trimming shortened V by 2 bases and J by 5 bases, and 10 bases separated the two germline ends. The CDR3 here is CASSEKGRDQPQHF. The CDR3 bases are TGTGCCAGCAGTGAAAAGGGCCGGGATCAGCCCCAGCATTTT.

V is TRBV7-2 and J is TRBJ2-1; 9 bases fit TRBD2. The CDR3 is 17 amino acids. The germline V gene encodes CDR1 SGHTA and CDR2 FQGNSA. V shed 4 bases, J shed 1 base, and the junction held 8 bases outside the gene matches. The CDR3: CASSSREGFWSYNEQFF. For the CDR3, the DNA is TGTGCCAGCAGCTCGCGGGAGGGTTTTTGGTCCTACAATGAGCAGTTCTTC.

The gene calls are TRBV28 and TRBJ1-2, with 11 bases fitting TRBD1. The CDR3 consists of 14 residues. V gave up 3 bases and J gave up 8 bases; unmatched junction bases: 5. CDR1 MDHEN and CDR2 SYDVKM come from the germline V gene. As DNA, the CDR3 is TGTGCCAGCAGTTTCTCGGGACAGGGGGAGGGCTACACCTTC. Amino acids: CASSFSGQGEGYTF.

The CDR3 region is CAITDGYGYTF. CDR3 coding DNA: TGTGCCATCACGGACGGCTATGGCTACACCTTC. The V call is TRBV10-3, the J call TRBJ1-2; D gene unclear. V shed 7 bases and J shed 4 bases, with 7 bases lying between them. CDR1 is ENHRY and CDR2 is SYGVKD in the germline V gene. The CDR3 spans 11 residues.

This sequence joins TRBV7-2 and TRBJ1-2, with 9 bases matching TRBD1. V gave up 5 bases and J gave up 4 bases; unmatched junction bases: 8. The CDR3 runs 15 residues. The germline CDR1 and CDR2 sequences are SGHTA and FQGNSA. CDR3 region: CASSAWPGQGYGYTF. DNA for the CDR3: TGTGCCAGCAGCGCTTGGCCGGGACAGGGCTATGGCTACACCTTC.

This chain connects TRBV7-9 to TRBJ2-2, with 11 positions matching TRBD2. Germline V CDR1 and CDR2: SEHNR, FQNEAQ (reference sequence). V lost 5 bases, J lost 1 base, and 6 bases stayed unmatched. CDR3 length: 17 amino acids. The CDR3 nucleotides are TGTGCCAGCAGCCAGGGACTAGCGGCCATGAACACCGGGGAGCTGTTTTTT. Protein: CASSQGLAAMNTGELFF.

V is TRBV2 and J is TRBJ1-5; D possibly corresponds to TRBD1 (6 bases). The CDR3 length is 14 residues. Germline V lookup: CDR1 SNHLY, CDR2 FYNNEI. V shed 5 bases and J shed 9 bases, with 17 bases lying between them. Here the CDR3 DNA reads TGTGCCAGCAGTCCCGGGACACCCGAGGGGCCCCAGCATTTT. Amino acids: CASSPGTPEGPQHF.

A word on this clone: The same CDR3 can be traced to other DNA sequences in this sample. The J gene is TRBJ2-5, the V gene TRBV5-1; no definite D call. The CDR3 is made up of 13 amino acids. The V gene's germline CDR1 is SGHRS and CDR2 YFSETQ. V was shortened by 0 bases and J by 3 bases, with 6 bases between the two germline ends. In nucleotides, the CDR3 is TGCGCCAGCAGCTTGGGGACGGAAGAGACCCAGTACTTC. Residues: CASSLGTEETQYF.

The chain joins TRBV10-2 to TRBJ2-7, with a possible D match to TRBD1 (7 bases). Germline assignment: CDR1 WSHSY and CDR2 SAAADI. The CDR3 loop spans 15 amino acids. Trimming removed 8 bases at V and 2 bases at J, with 19 bases between. The CDR3 nucleotides are TGCGCCAGCTTCGAGGGGGGACAGCTCACCTACGAGCAGTACTTC. Translated, it gives CASFEGGQLTYEQYF.

The rearrangement uses TRBV23-1 and TRBJ2-7; TRBD1 might be the D (6 bases). TRBV23-1 is designated an ORF whose function remains uncertain. Trimming cost V 0 bases and J 2 bases, with 11 bases left between them. The CDR3 covers 15 residues. The CDR3 sequence is CASSQSAGTPYEQYF. The DNA for the CDR3 is TGCGCCAGCAGTCAATCGGCCGGGACACCCTACGAGCAGTACTTC.

Written as DNA, the CDR3 is TGTGCCAGCACCCCGGCCGGGTATAGCGGGGGGGCGCTCGATCAGTACTTC. This translates into CASTPAGYSGGALDQYF. The V call is TRBV28, the J call TRBJ2-7; TRBD2 matches 11 bases. Germline V gene data show CDR1 as MDHEN and CDR2 as SYDVKM. The CDR3 has 17 amino acids. V was pared by 7 bases and J by 10 bases, with 21 bases of the junction left unmatched. The full variable domain, with the rest looked up from reference TRBV28 and TRBJ2-7, is DVKVTQSSRYLVKRTGEKVFLECVQDMDHENMFWYRQDPGLGLRLIYFSYDVKMKEKGDIPEGYSVSREKKERFSLILESASTNQTSMYLCASTPAGYSGGALDQYFGPGTRLTVT.

The chain is built from TRBV30 and TRBJ1-1; 7 bases fit TRBD1. Germline V CDR1 and CDR2: GTSNPN, SVGIG (reference sequence). CDR3 length: 12 amino acids. Trimming removed 8 bases from V and 5 bases from J; junction bases left unmatched: 8. CDR3 nucleotides: TGTGCCCTCCTCTTCAGGGGGACTGAAGCTTTCTTT. It is translated as CALLFRGTEAFF.

The V and J genes are TRBV5-6 and TRBJ1-1; 7 bases match TRBD1. This CDR3 contains 14 residues. Germline CDR1 reads SGHDT; CDR2 reads YYEEEE. V lost 5 bases, J lost 2 bases, and 6 bases stayed unmatched. This CDR3 reads CASRVGGGNTEAFF. CDR3 bases: TGTGCCAGCAGGGTTGGAGGGGGCAACACTGAAGCTTTCTTT.

The rearrangement uses TRBV7-9 and TRBJ2-3; no clear D gene. The CDR3 is made up of 11 amino acids. Trimming cost V 5 bases and J 4 bases, with 4 bases left between them. Germline V gene data show CDR1 as SEHNR and CDR2 as FQNEAQ (reference sequence). The CDR3, as DNA: TGTGCCAGCAGCGGGGCAGATACGCAGTATTTT. Translation: CASSGADTQYF.

The chain joins TRBV10-2 to TRBJ2-2, with D unresolved. Germline CDR1 is WSHSY and CDR2 is SAAADI. This CDR3 is built from 13 residues. Trimming cost V 7 bases and J 6 bases, with 12 bases left between them. The CDR3 bases are TGCGCCAGCAACAGAGGAGAGCCCGGGGAGCTGTTTTTT. This translates into CASNRGEPGELFF.

The chain is built from TRBV2 and TRBJ1-1; unclear D gene. The CDR3 has 10 amino acids. Trimming took off 6 bases at V and 7 bases at J, with 6 bases between the two ends. Per germline, CDR1 SNHLY and CDR2 FYNNEI. This chain's CDR3 is CASSVGEAFF. CDR3 in DNA: TGTGCCAGCAGCGTAGGTGAAGCTTTCTTT.

This chain connects TRBV6-1 to TRBJ1-1, with TRBD1 identical over 7 bases. Germline V CDR1 and CDR2: MNHNS, SASEGT. The J segment lost 9 bases and the V segment lost 6 bases, leaving 13 bases of the junction unmatched. CDR3 length equals 14 residues. CDR3: CASSQPGQVGKAFF. In DNA form, the CDR3 reads TGTGCCAGCAGCCAACCCGGACAGGTGGGGAAAGCTTTCTTT.

This clone was counted once. The chain uses TRBV2 and TRBJ1-4; TRBD1 matches 7 bases. In germline, CDR1 is SNHLY, CDR2 FYNNEI. CDR3 length equals 14 residues. Trimming at V came to 5 bases and at J to 5 bases, leaving 5 bases not matched to a gene. CDR3 in DNA: TGTGCCAGCAGTCGACAGGGTAGGAATGAAAAACTGTTTTTT. Translating gives CASSRQGRNEKLFF.

The chain couples TRBV5-1 to TRBJ1-2; possible D gene TRBD1, 6 bases. Per germline, CDR1 SGHRS and CDR2 YFSETQ. V lost 0 bases and J lost 8, with 11 bases in between. The CDR3 spans 13 residues. The CDR3 reads CASSLETGKGYTF. In DNA, the CDR3 is TGCGCCAGCAGCTTGGAAACAGGGAAAGGCTACACCTTC.

In its sample, this clone was seen once. In DNA, the CDR3 is TGTGCCAGCAGCTTGTTAAATAGCGGGAGAGGGACAGATACGCAGTATTTT. As protein: CASSLLNSGRGTDTQYF. The chain carries TRBV5-4 and TRBJ2-3; 9 positions agree with TRBD2. The CDR3 spans 17 residues. Germline V lookup: CDR1 SGHNT, CDR2 YYREEE (reference sequence). Germline trimming cut 1 base from V and 3 bases from J; bases unmatched to any gene: 9.